The 29 T cell receptor beta chains in this list originate from one sample, sequenced in a study of cytomegalovirus exposure and HLA in healthy donors. The study ran its PCR with 60 Vbeta and 13 Jbeta primers. TCRdb keeps only in-frame clones here, not all; method: immunoSEQ multiplex PCR. The repertoire includes some 110,000 clones, approximately 73% of them detected once, and 4.8% sits in the top ten. The specimen was PBMCs. These receptors were collected from a man aged 60 to 75 in good health and CMV-seropositive.

The chain couples TRBV7-9 to TRBJ1-1, with no clear D. In germline, CDR1 is SEHNR, CDR2 FQNEAQ (reference sequence). CDR3 size: 14 residues. Trimming took off 3 bases at V and 0 bases at J, with 8 bases between the two ends. The CDR3 is CASSLTSVNTEAFF. DNA of the CDR3: TGTGCCAGCAGCTTGACTAGTGTGAACACTGAAGCTTTCTTT.

The chain uses TRBV30 and TRBJ1-5; tentative D call: TRBD1 (6 bases). Germline CDR1 is GTSNPN and CDR2 is SVGIG (reference sequence). V was shortened by 1 base and J by 3 bases, with 10 bases between the two germline ends. The CDR3 sequence is 14 residues long. DNA for the CDR3: TGTGCCTGGAGTGCAGGACAGCCCAATCAGCCCCAGCATTTT. As protein: CAWSAGQPNQPQHF.

This clone has a single count. The chain couples TRBV19 to TRBJ1-6; 7 bases match TRBD1. V shed 3 bases, J shed 7 bases, and the junction held 6 bases outside the gene matches. The CDR3 totals 15 residues. The germline V gene has CDR1 LNHDA and CDR2 SQIVND (reference sequence). CDR3 sequence reads: CASSIAGGTNSPLHF. The CDR3 bases are TGTGCCAGTAGTATCGCAGGGGGAACCAATTCACCCCTCCACTTT.

The genes are TRBV7-9 and TRBJ2-1; 7 nucleotides agree with TRBD1. The CDR3 spans 15 residues. Germline CDR1 is SEHNR and CDR2 is FQNEAQ (reference sequence). V lost 3 bases, J lost 10 bases, and 12 bases stayed unmatched. In DNA form, the CDR3 reads TGTGCCAGCAGCTTGATAGGAATAAGGGGGCTGGAGCAGTTCTTC. It encodes CASSLIGIRGLEQFF.

The CDR3 here is CASSLYDRDEQYF. The CDR3 coding sequence is TGTGCCAGCAGCTTGTATGACAGGGACGAGCAGTACTTC. The J gene is TRBJ2-7, the V gene TRBV5-6; 7 bases match TRBD1. The CDR3 consists of 13 residues. V dropped 1 base and J dropped 5; count of bases not matched to a gene: 3. Germline V gene lookup returns CDR1 SGHDT and CDR2 YYEEEE.

This clone was detected only a few times. The chain is built from TRBV7-6 and TRBJ2-3; D perhaps matches TRBD1 (6 bases). Germline V gene data show CDR1 as SGHVS and CDR2 as FNYEAQ. V shed 5 bases and J shed 4 bases, with 16 bases lying between them. This CDR3 region has 15 residues. Here the CDR3 reads CASSPWTAQADTQYF. For the CDR3, the DNA is TGTGCCAGCAGCCCTTGGACAGCACAAGCAGATACGCAGTATTTT.

The genes are TRBV6-5 and TRBJ1-2; 9 bases fit TRBD1. J lost 3 bases, V lost 5 bases, and 4 bases had no gene match. Germline V gene data show CDR1 as MNHEY and CDR2 as SVGAGI. The CDR3 is 14 residues long. CDR3 amino acids: CASSAGTGYYGYTF. The CDR3 DNA follows: TGTGCCAGCAGTGCGGGGACAGGGTACTATGGCTACACCTTC.

This sequence joins TRBV11-3 and TRBJ2-7, with 8 bases lining up with TRBD1. V lost 4 bases, J lost 5 bases, and 7 bases stayed unmatched. This CDR3 comprises 14 residues. Germline CDR1 reads SGHNT; CDR2 reads YENEEA. The CDR3: CASSSDREGDEQYF. The CDR3 DNA sequence: TGTGCCAGCAGCTCGGACAGGGAAGGGGACGAGCAGTACTTC.

The rearrangement joins TRBV28 to TRBJ1-1; TRBD1 aligns across 8 bases. Germline V gives CDR1 MDHEN, CDR2 SYDVKM. V shed 1 base, J shed 3 bases, and the junction held 7 bases outside the gene matches. This CDR3 comprises 16 residues. CDR3 nucleotide sequence: TGTGCCAGCAGTTTATTCGGACAGGGAATAGACACTGAAGCTTTCTTT. Translating gives CASSLFGQGIDTEAFF.

This clone showed up just a few times. This rearrangement joins TRBV18 to TRBJ1-1; tentatively, D is TRBD1 (6 bases). The CDR3 covers 17 residues. Germline CDR1 is KGHSH and CDR2 is LQKENI. The V and J ends lost 3 bases and 3 bases respectively, with 20 bases between them. Here the CDR3 DNA reads TGTGCCAGCTCACCGCTCCAAATACAGGGTTCTTACACTGAAGCTTTCTTT. Translating gives CASSPLQIQGSYTEAFF.

The CDR3 loop reads CASSYSIGVDTGELFF. In nucleotides, the CDR3 is TGTGCCAGCAGTTACTCGATCGGGGTGGACACCGGGGAGCTGTTTTTT. This rearrangement joins TRBV6-5 to TRBJ2-2, with a tentative D call TRBD2 (5 bases). The CDR3 runs 16 residues. V lost 0 bases and J lost 3, with 11 bases in between. Per germline, CDR1 MNHEY and CDR2 SVGAGI.

The chain recombines TRBV28 with TRBJ1-6, with TRBD1 identical over 10 bases. The CDR3 totals 15 residues. V shed 2 bases, J shed 12 bases, and the junction held 7 bases outside the gene matches. Germline V lookup: CDR1 MDHEN, CDR2 SYDVKM. The CDR3 DNA follows: TGTGCCAGCAGTTTACCGGGACAGGGGCAGGGACCCCTCCACTTT. Its protein product is CASSLPGQGQGPLHF.

The chain is built from TRBV5-1 and TRBJ1-2; perhaps TRBD1 as D (6 bases). V lost 1 base and J lost 0, with 13 bases in between. Germline loops: CDR1 SGHRS, CDR2 YFSETQ. This CDR3 has 16 residues. CDR3 amino acids: CASSLFSRGTNYGYTF. CDR3 sequence (DNA): TGCGCCAGCAGCTTGTTTTCGAGGGGGACTAACTATGGCTACACCTTC.

V gene TRBV11-2 combines with J gene TRBJ2-3; tentative D call: TRBD2 (5 bases). This CDR3 spans 14 amino acids. Deletions cut 5 bases from V and 4 bases from J, with 13 bases between. Germline CDR1 and CDR2: SGHAT and FQNNGV. This CDR3 reads CASSRTGSADTQYF. DNA for the CDR3: TGTGCCAGCAGCCGGACGGGGTCCGCAGATACGCAGTATTTT.

CDR3 bases: TGTGCCAGCAGCTCAACAGGGGTTTACCTGAACACTGAAGCTTTCTTT. Protein: CASSSTGVYLNTEAFF. V and J are TRBV28 and TRBJ1-1; TRBD1 aligns across 7 bases. J was trimmed by 0 bases and V by 6 bases; bases with no gene match: 10. Germline CDR1 and CDR2: MDHEN and SYDVKM. CDR3 length equals 16 residues. The full variable domain, in which reference TRBV28 and TRBJ1-1 provide the parts outside the CDR3, is DVKVTQSSRYLVKRTGEKVFLECVQDMDHENMFWYRQDPGLGLRLIYFSYDVKMKEKGDIPEGYSVSREKKERFSLILESASTNQTSMYLCASSSTGVYLNTEAFFGQGTRLTVV.

The gene calls are TRBV14 and TRBJ2-5; a possible D gene is TRBD2 (5 bases). Trimming cost V 4 bases and J 7 bases, with 13 bases left between them. Germline lookup yields CDR1 SGHDN and CDR2 FVKESK. The CDR3 is 13 residues long. As DNA, the CDR3 is TGTGCCAGCAGCCTCGGGGATAGTAGGACCCAGTACTTC. Translated: CASSLGDSRTQYF.

This chain links TRBV7-2 with TRBJ1-1; D unresolved. This CDR3 comprises 14 residues. Germline CDR1 is SGHTA and CDR2 is FQGNSA. Trimming stripped 3 bases from V and 4 bases from J, with 12 bases between. As DNA, the CDR3 is TGTGCCAGCAGCTTCAAATCCGGCGGCACTGAAGCTTTCTTT. It specifies CASSFKSGGTEAFF.

The V and J genes are TRBV10-2 and TRBJ2-1; TRBD2 might be the D (7 bases). V shed 8 bases and J shed 0 bases, with 8 bases lying between them. CDR1 and CDR2 from the germline V gene are WSHSY and SAAADI. This CDR3 spans 13 amino acids. CDR3 sequence reads: CASGGASYNEQFF. The CDR3 DNA reads TGCGCCAGCGGGGGGGCCTCCTACAATGAGCAGTTCTTC.

V gene TRBV13 combines with J gene TRBJ1-1; D gene uncertain. V lost 2 bases, J lost 1 base, and 8 bases lay in between. This CDR3 has 14 amino acids. The germline V gene has CDR1 PRHDT and CDR2 FYEKMQ (reference sequence). CDR3 residues: CASSLMGGNTEAFF. CDR3 bases: TGTGCCAGCAGCTTAATGGGAGGGAACACTGAAGCTTTCTTT. Variable domain in full (rest from reference TRBV13 and TRBJ1-1): AAGVIQSPRHLIKEKRETATLKCYPIPRHDTVYWYQQGPGQDPQFLISFYEKMQSDKGSIPDRFSAQQFSDYHSELNMSSLELGDSALYFCASSLMGGNTEAFFGQGTRLTVV.

This chain uses TRBV7-2 with TRBJ2-3, with a possible D match to TRBD1 (5 bases). From germline, CDR1 is SGHTA and CDR2 FQGNSA. The V end was cut by 0 bases, the J end by 0 bases, with 13 bases between. The CDR3 totals 17 residues. The CDR3, as DNA: TGTGCCAGCAGCTTAGCTTGGGGCGGAGCTAGCACAGATACGCAGTATTTT. Protein: CASSLAWGGASTDTQYF. The whole variable domain, remainder taken from reference TRBV7-2 and TRBJ2-3, is GAGVSQSPSNKVTEKGKDVELRCDPISGHTALYWYRQSLGQGLEFLIYFQGNSAPDKSGLPSDRFSAERTGGSVSTLTIQRTQQEDSAVYLCASSLAWGGASTDTQYFGPGTRLTVL.

Concerning this clone: Other nucleotide sequences from this sample produce the same CDR3. V is TRBV5-1 and J is TRBJ2-5, with TRBD2 matching 8 bases. V lost 0 bases to trimming and J lost 3 bases; unmatched junction nucleotides: 1. This CDR3 comprises 14 residues. Germline V lookup: CDR1 SGHRS, CDR2 YFSETQ. The CDR3 nucleotides read TGCGCCAGCAGCTTGGCGGGGGGGGAAGAGACCCAGTACTTC. Protein sequence: CASSLAGGEETQYF.

The chain joins TRBV6-4 to TRBJ2-1; 9 positions match TRBD1. V dropped 3 bases and J dropped 9; count of bases not matched to a gene: 6. The CDR3 is 14 residues long. Germline CDR1 MRHNA, CDR2 SNTAGT. CDR3 in DNA: TGTGCCAGCAGTGAGTGGGACAGGGCTTCTGAGCAGTTCTTC. Residues: CASSEWDRASEQFF.

Of note for this clone: Other DNA sequences in this sample translate to the same CDR3. CDR3: CASSLSEDRRRNTEAFF. In nucleotides, the CDR3 is TGTGCCAGCAGTTTATCTGAGGACAGGCGACGTAACACTGAAGCTTTCTTT. The V and J genes are TRBV27 and TRBJ1-1; 7 bases match TRBD1. The CDR3 is 17 residues long. V lost 0 bases, J lost 2 bases, and 9 bases stayed unmatched. CDR1 is MNHEY, CDR2 SMNVEV, per germline (reference sequence).

This clone was seen once. The chain joins TRBV5-4 to TRBJ2-7; TRBD2 agrees at 13 bases. V shed 3 bases, J shed 1 base, and the junction held 4 bases outside the gene matches. This CDR3 comprises 16 residues. Germline lookup yields CDR1 SGHNT and CDR2 YYREEE (reference sequence). The CDR3 region has the DNA TGTGCCAGCAGCTGGGAGACTAGCGGGGGGTCCTACGAGCAGTACTTC. Translation: CASSWETSGGSYEQYF.

As regards this clone: This specimen includes other DNA sequences encoding the same CDR3. CDR3 region: CASSQDEPGVSPLHF. DNA for the CDR3: TGTGCCAGCAGCCAAGATGAACCCGGGGTCTCACCCCTCCACTTT. The chain carries TRBV4-2 and TRBJ1-6; D not resolved. Trimming removed 0 bases at V and 10 bases at J, with 13 bases between. Germline-derived CDR1 and CDR2 are LGHNA and YNFKEQ. The CDR3 runs to 15 residues.

This chain links TRBV30 with TRBJ1-6; TRBD1 agrees at 9 bases. The V gene end was trimmed by 7 bases and the J gene end by 7 bases; junction bases not matched to a gene: 8. This CDR3 has 14 amino acids. Germline V gives CDR1 GTSNPN, CDR2 SVGIG (reference sequence). CDR3 sequence reads: CALLDRGVNSPLHF. DNA of the CDR3: TGTGCCTTACTAGACAGGGGGGTAAATTCACCCCTCCACTTT.

The V and J genes are TRBV19 and TRBJ2-1; 7 bases are shared with TRBD1. Germline CDR1 and CDR2: LNHDA and SQIVND (reference sequence). The junction had 6 bases not matched to a gene; V was cut back by 6 bases and J by 10 bases. CDR3 length: 12 residues. CDR3 bases: TGTGCCAGTAGCTCCCTGACAGGGGAGCAGTTCTTC. Translation gives CASSSLTGEQFF.

The chain is built from TRBV2 and TRBJ2-7, with a tentative D call TRBD1 (6 bases). This CDR3 contains 14 residues. Germline CDR1 and CDR2: SNHLY and FYNNEI. The V end lost 10 bases, the J end lost 9 bases, and 25 bases lay between the germline ends. DNA for the CDR3: TGTGCCACCGGCAGGGACATTTCATCTACGGGGCAGTACTTC. As protein: CATGRDISSTGQYF.

The chain recombines TRBV9 with TRBJ2-7; 8 nucleotides line up with TRBD2. The CDR3 loop spans 14 amino acids. Trimming at V came to 3 bases and at J to 0 bases, leaving 2 bases not matched to a gene. The V gene's germline CDR1 is SGDLS and CDR2 YYNGEE. The CDR3 nucleotides are TGTGCCAGCAGCGCCGGGACTAGCTCCTACGAGCAGTACTTC. Amino acid sequence: CASSAGTSSYEQYF.